Presented here are 13 T cell receptor beta chains from one specimen sequenced in a study of cytomegalovirus exposure and HLA in healthy donors. The PCR was carried out with 60 Vbeta primers and 13 Jbeta primers. The data were produced by immunoSEQ multiplex PCR, yet TCRdb's version contains in-frame clones alone and is incomplete. The sample carries 200,000 or so clones, 75% to 90% recorded once. Sequencing was performed on PBMCs. These receptors were taken from a young man in good health and CMV-seronegative.

The rearrangement uses TRBV5-4 and TRBJ2-7; 8 bases match TRBD2. With 3 bases clipped from V and 2 bases from J, the junction kept 10 bases outside the gene matches. Germline CDR1 reads SGHNT; CDR2 reads YYREEE (reference sequence). CDR3 length: 16 residues. DNA for the CDR3: TGTGCCAGCAGCTCCCAGACTAGCGCCTTTACCTACGAGCAGTACTTC. This gives the protein CASSSQTSAFTYEQYF.

V gene TRBV2 combines with J gene TRBJ1-1; 7 positions agree with TRBD1. V dropped 8 bases and J dropped 7; count of bases not matched to a gene: 13. CDR1 is SNHLY, CDR2 FYNNEI, per germline. The CDR3 runs 14 residues. The CDR3, as DNA: TGTGCCAGCGGAACCCAGGGGGTAAGGGGTGAAGCTTTCTTT. It specifies CASGTQGVRGEAFF. The full variable domain, completed using reference TRBV2 and TRBJ1-1, is EPEVTQTPSHQVTQMGQEVILRCVPISNHLYFYWYRQILGQKVEFLVSFYNNEISEKSEIFDDQFSVERPDGSNFTLKIRSTKLEDSAMYFCASGTQGVRGEAFFGQGTRLTVV.

V usage is TRBV7-2 and J usage is TRBJ2-5, with a weak D call TRBD2 (7 bases). CDR1 SGHTA and CDR2 FQGNSA come from the germline V gene. The CDR3 extends over 17 amino acids. Trimming stripped 0 bases from V and 4 bases from J, with 18 bases between. CDR3 loop: CASSLAGGQVRAETQYF. In DNA form, the CDR3 reads TGTGCCAGCAGCTTAGCGGGGGGGCAGGTTCGAGCAGAGACCCAGTACTTC.

V gene TRBV4-1 combines with J gene TRBJ2-1, with TRBD2 as a possible D gene (6 bases). Trimming took 3 bases from V and 6 from J, leaving 12 bases between them. This CDR3 has 14 residues. Looked up from germline, CDR1 is MGHRA and CDR2 is YSYEKL. CDR3 bases: TGCGCCAGCAGCCATTGGGGGGAATCCAATGAGCAGTTCTTC. This translates into CASSHWGESNEQFF.

CDR3 amino acids: CASSSGQGVFSPLHF. The CDR3 nucleotides are TGTGCCAGCAGCAGCGGACAGGGGGTATTCTCACCCCTCCACTTT. The chain is built from TRBV14 and TRBJ1-6; 10 nucleotides agree with TRBD1. Germline V gives CDR1 SGHDN, CDR2 FVKESK. The ends lost 5 bases at V and 10 bases at J; junction bases unmatched: 8. This CDR3 region has 15 residues.

This clone was counted only a few times. The chain joins TRBV7-2 to TRBJ2-5, with a weak D call TRBD1 (6 bases). The V and J ends lost 6 bases and 1 base respectively, with 15 bases between them. Germline CDR1 and CDR2: SGHTA and FQGNSA. CDR3 length equals 15 residues. The CDR3 region is CASRGPGHTQETQYF. For the CDR3, the DNA is TGTGCCAGCAGGGGACCGGGACACACCCAAGAGACCCAGTACTTC.

The CDR3 region is CASSLNPGQGANYGYTF. In nucleotides, the CDR3 is TGTGCCAGCAGTCTGAATCCGGGACAGGGCGCAAACTATGGCTACACCTTC. The chain combines TRBV5-4 with TRBJ1-2; 9 bases agree with TRBD1. Germline assignment: CDR1 SGHNT and CDR2 YYREEE (reference sequence). Germline trimming cut 5 bases from V and 2 bases from J; bases unmatched to any gene: 13. The CDR3 is made up of 17 amino acids. Complete variable domain (other parts from reference TRBV5-4 and TRBJ1-2): ETGVTQSPTHLIKTRGQQVTLRCSSQSGHNTVSWYQQALGQGPQFIFQYYREEENGRGNFPPRFSGLQFPNYSSELNVNALELDDSALYLCASSLNPGQGANYGYTFGSGTRLTVV.

This chain links TRBV5-1 with TRBJ2-7; TRBD2 is a possible D gene (6 bases). CDR1 and CDR2 from the germline V gene are SGHRS and YFSETQ. The CDR3 loop spans 16 amino acids. V was trimmed by 0 bases and J by 4 bases, leaving 17 bases between them. This CDR3 reads CASSLAGVEGNYEQYF. DNA of the CDR3: TGCGCCAGCAGCTTGGCTGGGGTGGAGGGAAATTACGAGCAGTACTTC.

This rearrangement joins TRBV14 to TRBJ2-1, with TRBD2 identical over 10 bases. The CDR3 has 16 amino acids. CDR1 and CDR2 from the germline V gene are SGHDN and FVKESK. V lost 1 base and J lost 8; bases outside the gene matches: 8. Written as DNA, the CDR3 is TGTGCCAGCAGCCAAGTCAGGCTAGCGGGAGTTTATGAGCAGTTCTTC. Translating it yields CASSQVRLAGVYEQFF.

This clone was counted between two and nine times. The V call is TRBV28, the J call TRBJ1-5; D gene unclear. Germline CDR1 is MDHEN and CDR2 is SYDVKM. The CDR3 consists of 14 residues. V lost 6 bases to trimming and J lost 5 bases, with 14 bases between them. This chain's CDR3 is CASSPAEGYQPQHF. CDR3 bases: TGTGCCAGCAGCCCCGCCGAGGGCTATCAGCCCCAGCATTTT.

This chain joins TRBV10-3 and TRBJ1-2; 7 bases align to TRBD1. V was clipped by 2 bases and J by 6 bases; unmatched bases: 6. Looked up from germline, CDR1 is ENHRY and CDR2 is SYGVKD. The CDR3 totals 14 residues. CDR3 sequence reads: CAISEEDRVNGYTF. For the CDR3, the DNA is TGTGCCATCAGTGAGGAAGACAGGGTGAATGGCTACACCTTC.

This rearrangement joins TRBV28 to TRBJ1-2; D possibly corresponds to TRBD1 (5 bases). The V and J ends lost 8 bases and 8 bases respectively, with 27 bases between them. This CDR3 is built from 16 residues. The germline CDR1 and CDR2 sequences are MDHEN and SYDVKM. This chain's CDR3 is CASYPAGLTGYGGYTF. For the CDR3, the DNA is TGTGCCAGCTACCCGGCGGGGCTTACTGGGTATGGCGGCTACACCTTC.

The J gene is TRBJ1-5, the V gene TRBV28; 7 bases line up with TRBD1. Germline CDR1 reads MDHEN; CDR2 reads SYDVKM. V was clipped by 6 bases and J by 5 bases; unmatched bases: 10. This CDR3 comprises 15 residues. The CDR3 here is CASRGDSLLYQPQHF. CDR3 DNA: TGTGCCAGCAGGGGGGACAGCTTACTTTATCAGCCCCAGCATTTT. The entire variable domain, with the rest obtained from reference TRBV28 and TRBJ1-5, is as follows: DVKVTQSSRYLVKRTGEKVFLECVQDMDHENMFWYRQDPGLGLRLIYFSYDVKMKEKGDIPEGYSVSREKKERFSLILESASTNQTSMYLCASRGDSLLYQPQHFGDGTRLSIL.